Presented here are 32 T cell receptor beta chains from one specimen sequenced in a study of human T cells and chemical hapten exposure. TCRdb re-analysed the RACE reads in MiXCR, keeping a single row per CDR3 protein. The sample records 80,000 to 100,000 distinct CDR3 sequences, under 15% being singletons. Time point meaning: patch test 1, 2 weeks after DPC sensitization. The treatment: therapeutic diphenylcyclopropenone sensitization with weekly scalp DPC. The material sequenced was whole blood, taken in connection with sensitization to the hapten diphenylcyclopropenone (DPC). Receptors were obtained from a woman aged 35 to 49 with alopecia areata. Some clones in this sample may be carry-over from other donors' samples.

The sample holds a few counts of this clonotype. The chain links TRBV6-2 or TRBV6-3 to TRBJ1-5; no reliable D call. The V end lost 6 bases, the J end lost 10 bases, and 19 bases lay between the germline ends. Germline CDR1 MNHEY, CDR2 SVGEGT. The CDR3 contains 14 residues. The CDR3 DNA reads TGTGCCAGCAGCCCGGGGATGGCGGTCACACCCCAGCATTTT. As protein: CASSPGMAVTPQHF.

In its sample, this clonotype was seen many times. The genes are TRBV5-1 and TRBJ2-7; maybe TRBD1 (7 bases). The V and J ends lost 5 bases and 3 bases respectively, with 15 bases between them. Germline CDR1 is SGHRS and CDR2 is YFSETQ. The CDR3 is 14 residues long. The CDR3 bases are TGCGCCAGCAGGCGGGACAGCACCGTCTACGAGCAGTACTTC. Amino acid sequence: CASRRDSTVYEQYF.

The chain has TRBV2 and TRBJ2-2, with 9 bases lining up with TRBD1. CDR1 is SNHLY, CDR2 FYNNEI, per germline. The CDR3 runs to 15 residues. V dropped 5 bases and J dropped 5; count of bases not matched to a gene: 6. For the CDR3, the DNA is TGTGCCAGCAGTTCACAGGGGGCAATGACCGGGGAGCTGTTTTTT. Translated: CASSSQGAMTGELFF. Variable domain in full (rest from reference TRBV2 and TRBJ2-2): EPEVTQTPSHQVTQMGQEVILRCVPISNHLYFYWYRQILGQKVEFLVSFYNNEISEKSEIFDDQFSVERPDGSNFTLKIRSTKLEDSAMYFCASSSQGAMTGELFFGEGSRLTVL.

V usage is TRBV29-1 and J usage is TRBJ1-4; 7 nucleotides agree with TRBD1. J lost 0 bases, V lost 3 bases, and 7 bases had no gene match. Germline V CDR1 and CDR2: SQVTM, ANQGSEA. This CDR3 is 16 amino acids long. The CDR3 loop reads CSVDAGGLATNEKLFF. In DNA, the CDR3 is TGCAGCGTTGACGCAGGGGGGCTCGCAACTAATGAAAAACTGTTTTTT.

This clonotype was counted a few times. V and J are TRBV7-9 and TRBJ1-4, with TRBD1 identical over 7 bases. The CDR3 has 15 amino acids. Germline values: CDR1 SEHNR, CDR2 FQNEAQ (reference sequence). J gave up 4 bases and V 6 bases, and 8 bases lay outside the gene matches. The CDR3 DNA reads TGTGCCAGCAGGCCGCCAGGGGGTTATAATGAAAAACTGTTTTTT. Protein: CASRPPGGYNEKLFF.

This clonotype was counted between two and nine times. The chain employs TRBV29-1 and TRBJ1-5; no firm D call. Trimming cost V 6 bases and J 0 bases, with 15 bases left between them. CDR3 length equals 15 residues. CDR1 is SQVTM and CDR2 is ANQGSEA in the germline V gene. CDR3 nucleotides: TGCAGCGTGGGCCCGGGATTAAATAGCAATCAGCCCCAGCATTTT. Protein: CSVGPGLNSNQPQHF.

This clonotype was seen only a few times. The chain recombines TRBV29-1 with TRBJ2-6; D remains unclear. V lost 2 bases to trimming and J lost 0 bases, with 5 bases between them. CDR1 is SQVTM, CDR2 ANQGSEA, per germline. The CDR3 extends over 14 amino acids. CDR3 in DNA: TGCAGCGTTGAACGCAGCTCTGGGGCCAACGTCCTGACTTTC. Its translation is CSVERSSGANVLTF.

This clonotype came up many times. This rearrangement joins TRBV6-2 or TRBV6-3 to TRBJ2-7; D possibly matches TRBD1 or TRBD2 (5 bases each). This CDR3 region has 19 residues. Looked up from germline, CDR1 is MNHEY and CDR2 is SVGEGT. The V and J ends lost 6 bases and 2 bases respectively, with 29 bases between them. The CDR3 protein is CASRGTGTVLSLAPYEQYF. CDR3 DNA: TGTGCCAGCAGGGGTACCGGGACGGTCTTGTCGCTAGCCCCCTACGAGCAGTACTTC.

This clonotype was seen more than once but under ten times. This chain uses TRBV9 with TRBJ2-3; maybe TRBD1 (5 bases). This CDR3 comprises 15 residues. Looked up from germline, CDR1 is SGDLS and CDR2 is YYNGEE. Trimming stripped 1 base from V and 0 bases from J, with 9 bases between. CDR3 region: CASSVQGFSTDTQYF. CDR3 in DNA: TGTGCCAGCAGCGTACAGGGATTTAGCACAGATACGCAGTATTTT.

This clonotype turned up a few times. The chain recombines TRBV2 with TRBJ2-5; D is possibly TRBD2 (5 bases). Trimming shortened V by 4 bases and J by 1 base, and 13 bases separated the two germline ends. This CDR3 region has 15 residues. Germline V gives CDR1 SNHLY, CDR2 FYNNEI. CDR3 nucleotides: TGTGCCAGCAGTGGCTTTGGACTCGTCCAAGAGACCCAGTACTTC. Translated: CASSGFGLVQETQYF.

This clonotype has more than one count but fewer than ten. The CDR3: CASSTTLAAPTTQYF. CDR3 DNA: TGTGCCAGCAGTACCACACTAGCGGCCCCCACCACCCAGTACTTC. The chain joins TRBV7-8 to TRBJ2-5, with 8 nucleotides matching TRBD2. The CDR3 runs to 15 residues. Trimming took 6 bases from V and 8 from J; bases not matched to a gene: 14. The germline gives CDR1 SGHVS, CDR2 FQNEAQ.

This clonotype has just a few counts. V gene TRBV2 combines with J gene TRBJ2-2; 10 bases agree with TRBD1. Germline V gene lookup returns CDR1 SNHLY and CDR2 FYNNEI. The J segment lost 5 bases and the V segment lost 4 bases, leaving 7 bases of the junction unmatched. The CDR3 sequence is 16 residues long. CDR3: CASSGDRGLRTGELFF. In DNA, the CDR3 is TGTGCCAGCAGTGGAGACAGGGGGCTGAGGACCGGGGAGCTGTTTTTT.

The chain is built from TRBV5-5 and TRBJ2-5, with D possibly called TRBD1 or TRBD2 (5 bases each). Germline V gives CDR1 SGHKS, CDR2 YYEKEE (reference sequence). The CDR3 extends over 14 amino acids. V lost 2 bases and J lost 0, with 8 bases in between. In DNA form, the CDR3 reads TGTGCCAGCAGCTTCGGGGCAGACCAAGAGACCCAGTACTTC. Its protein is CASSFGADQETQYF. The full variable domain, in which reference TRBV5-5 and TRBJ2-5 provide the parts outside the CDR3, is DAGVTQSPTHLIKTRGQQVTLRCSPISGHKSVSWYQQVLGQGPQFIFQYYEKEERGRGNFPDRFSARQFPNYSSELNVNALLLGDSALYLCASSFGADQETQYFGPGTRLLVL.

This clonotype came up many times. This chain connects TRBV20-1 to TRBJ1-6; D is possibly TRBD1 (5 bases). There are 14 residues in the CDR3. Germline CDR1 is DFQATT and CDR2 is SNEGSKA (reference sequence). Trimming removed 5 bases from V and 9 bases from J, with 17 bases in between. In DNA, the CDR3 is TGCAGTGCTTTCACGGGGACCGAAAGTTCACCCCTCCACTTT. Amino acids: CSAFTGTESSPLHF.

The J gene is TRBJ2-7, the V gene TRBV7-2; TRBD2 agrees at 9 bases. The CDR3 is made up of 13 amino acids. CDR1 and CDR2 (germline): SGHTA, FQGNSA. V was pared by 4 bases and J by 5 bases, with 3 bases of the junction left unmatched. The DNA of the CDR3 is TGTGCCAGCAGCTCGCGGGGGGGCCACGAGCAGTACTTC. Amino acid sequence: CASSSRGGHEQYF.

This chain links TRBV28 with TRBJ2-7, with TRBD1 matching 8 bases. The CDR3 length is 15 residues. The J segment lost 3 bases and the V segment lost 6 bases, leaving 10 bases of the junction unmatched. Per the germline V gene, CDR1 is MDHEN and CDR2 is SYDVKM. CDR3 DNA sequence: TGTGCCAGCAGCCGACGACAGGGGACCGTCTACGAGCAGTACTTC. This translates into CASSRRQGTVYEQYF.

This clonotype was picked up a small number of times. The CDR3 sequence: CATSDQVAGDINEQFF. The CDR3, as DNA: TGTGCCACCAGTGACCAGGTAGCGGGAGATATTAATGAGCAGTTCTTC. V and J are TRBV24-1 and TRBJ2-1; TRBD2 aligns across 9 bases. V was pared by 4 bases and J by 7 bases, with 10 bases of the junction left unmatched. The CDR3 is 16 amino acids. CDR1 KGHDR and CDR2 SFDVKD come from the germline V gene.

The chain joins TRBV10-3 to TRBJ1-1; D gene uncertain. The germline CDR1 and CDR2 sequences are ENHRY and SYGVKD. The CDR3 is 14 amino acids. V was clipped by 6 bases and J by 3 bases, with 14 bases between them. The CDR3 sequence: CAIRGLASDTEAFF. CDR3 DNA sequence: TGTGCCATCAGAGGGTTAGCATCGGACACTGAAGCTTTCTTT.

This clonotype occurred many times. V and J are TRBV20-1 and TRBJ2-7, with 10 positions matching TRBD2. The length of the CDR3 is 14 residues. Germline V CDR1 and CDR2: DFQATT, SNEGSKA (reference sequence). With V trimmed by 1 base and J by 4 bases, 4 bases remained unmatched. The CDR3 spells CSARGAGGPYEQYF. As DNA, the CDR3 is TGCAGTGCTAGAGGAGCGGGAGGGCCATACGAGCAGTACTTC.

The chain combines TRBV7-3 with TRBJ1-5; the D is unclear. Trimming stripped 1 base from V and 4 bases from J, with 17 bases between. This CDR3 is 17 amino acids long. Germline V gives CDR1 SGHTA, CDR2 FQGTGA. This chain's CDR3 is CASSLNSRRRGNQPQHF. The DNA for the CDR3 is TGTGCCAGCAGCTTAAACTCCAGGCGGAGAGGGAATCAGCCCCAGCATTTT. The complete variable domain, with remaining parts taken from reference TRBV7-3 and TRBJ1-5, reads GAGVSQTPSNKVTEKGKYVELRCDPISGHTALYWYRQSLGQGPEFLIYFQGTGAADDSGLPNDRFFAVRPEGSVSTLKIQRTERGDSAVYLCASSLNSRRRGNQPQHFGDGTRLSIL.

The genes are TRBV19 and TRBJ2-3; D perhaps matches TRBD2 (6 bases). The CDR3 runs 17 residues. V lost 1 base, J lost 7 bases, and 21 bases lay in between. Germline-derived CDR1 and CDR2 are LNHDA and SQIVND (reference sequence). The CDR3 coding sequence is TGTGCCAGTAGTATAGCAGGGACTCTATACGATTATTATACGCAGTATTTT. Protein sequence: CASSIAGTLYDYYTQYF.

This chain joins TRBV6-5 and TRBJ2-3; D unclear. CDR1 MNHEY and CDR2 SVGAGI come from the germline V gene. The V gene lost 1 base and the J gene lost 6 bases, with 11 bases spanning the gap. This CDR3 is built from 14 residues. Written as DNA, the CDR3 is TGTGCCAGCAGTTACTTAGCTGGCGCTGATACGCAGTATTTT. Its translation is CASSYLAGADTQYF.

This sequence joins TRBV24-1 and TRBJ2-7; D possibly corresponds to TRBD2 (5 bases). From germline, CDR1 is KGHDR and CDR2 SFDVKD. CDR3 length equals 14 residues. With 6 bases removed from V and 2 bases from J, the gap between germline ends came to 13 bases. DNA for the CDR3: TGTGCCACCAGTCCGGCGGGTGTTCCCTACGAGCAGTACTTC. This encodes CATSPAGVPYEQYF.

A few counts support this clonotype. The V and J genes are TRBV28 and TRBJ2-7; 8 positions match TRBD2. Trimming at V came to 4 bases and at J to 1 base, leaving 6 bases not matched to a gene. The CDR3 length is 15 residues. Per the germline V gene, CDR1 is MDHEN and CDR2 is SYDVKM. In DNA form, the CDR3 reads TGTGCCAGCAGTTCAGCGGGGGCGGATTCCTACGAGCAGTACTTC. This gives the protein CASSSAGADSYEQYF.

This clonotype came up many times. J is TRBJ2-5 and V is TRBV29-1; 9 positions agree with TRBD1. This CDR3 has 13 amino acids. Germline V gene data show CDR1 as SQVTM and CDR2 as ANQGSEA. The V segment lost 7 bases and the J segment 5 bases; nucleotides outside the gene matches: 8. This CDR3 reads CSADTGGGETQYF. The CDR3 nucleotides read TGCAGCGCAGATACAGGGGGCGGCGAGACCCAGTACTTC. Complete variable domain (other parts from reference TRBV29-1 and TRBJ2-5): SAVISQKPSRDICQRGTSLTIQCQVDSQVTMMFWYRQQPGQSLTLIATANQGSEATYESGFVIDKFPISRPNLTFSTLTVSNMSPEDSSIYLCSADTGGGETQYFGPGTRLLVL.

The genes are TRBV5-4 and TRBJ2-1, with D perhaps matching TRBD2 (6 bases). V was clipped by 6 bases and J by 9 bases, with 22 bases between them. This CDR3 has 15 residues. In germline, CDR1 is SGHNT, CDR2 YYREEE (reference sequence). CDR3 sequence: CASTRGGDGGFEQFF. In DNA form, the CDR3 reads TGTGCCAGCACCCGTGGGGGTGACGGGGGATTTGAGCAGTTCTTC.

This clonotype was seen a few times. The V and J genes are TRBV5-3 and TRBJ2-1; D gene uncertain. TRBV5-3 is given ORF status, its function remaining uncertain. Trimming removed 3 bases from V and 0 bases from J, with 10 bases in between. CDR3 length: 15 residues. The CDR3 coding sequence is TGTGCCAGAAGCTCGGACGCCAACTCCTACAATGAGCAGTTCTTC. It translates to CARSSDANSYNEQFF.

CDR3 bases: TGTGCCAGTAGCCGGGCGCCGAGCTCCTACAATGAGCAGTTCTTC. Its protein is CASSRAPSSYNEQFF. The J gene is TRBJ2-1, the V gene TRBV19; D remains unclear. The CDR3 runs 15 residues. The V end was cut by 6 bases, the J end by 0 bases, with 12 bases between. CDR1 and CDR2 from the germline V gene are LNHDA and SQIVND (reference sequence). The full variable domain, rest sourced from reference TRBV19 and TRBJ2-1, is DGGITQSPKYLFRKEGQNVTLSCEQNLNHDAMYWYRQDPGQGLRLIYYSQIVNDFQKGDIAEGYSVSREKKESFPLTVTSAQKNPTAFYLCASSRAPSSYNEQFFGPGTRLTVL.

The V and J genes are TRBV29-1 and TRBJ2-2, with 7 positions matching TRBD1. V dropped 7 bases and J dropped 1; count of bases not matched to a gene: 6. The CDR3 is made up of 14 amino acids. Germline V gives CDR1 SQVTM, CDR2 ANQGSEA. The DNA for the CDR3 is TGCAGCGCCAGACAGGGACAGAACACCGGGGAGCTGTTTTTT. It translates to CSARQGQNTGELFF.

This clonotype was seen at least ten times. The chain links TRBV10-3 to TRBJ2-7; D tentatively fits TRBD1 or TRBD2 (5 bases each). CDR3 length: 17 residues. V lost 0 bases and J lost 1, with 16 bases in between. Per germline, CDR1 ENHRY and CDR2 SYGVKD. This chain's CDR3 is CAISESTRGRESYEQYF. In DNA, the CDR3 is TGTGCCATCAGTGAGTCGACTCGGGGCAGGGAGTCCTACGAGCAGTACTTC.

The V call is TRBV2, the J call TRBJ2-1; TRBD2 aligns across 14 bases. Unmatched junction bases numbered 9, after V lost 9 bases and J lost 2 bases. The length of the CDR3 is 17 residues. Germline V gene data show CDR1 as SNHLY and CDR2 as FYNNEI. The CDR3 protein is CASSGTSGRSAYNEQFF. The CDR3 bases are TGTGCCAGTTCCGGGACTAGCGGGAGATCGGCCTACAATGAGCAGTTCTTC.

This clonotype came up a few times. CDR3 nucleotides: TGTGCCAGCAGTTTAATCTCGGGTGGGTCCTACACTGAAGCTTTCTTT. Amino acid sequence: CASSLISGGSYTEAFF. The rearrangement joins TRBV12-3 or TRBV12-4 to TRBJ1-1; D call uncertain. Trimming stripped 2 bases from V and 3 bases from J, with 16 bases between. CDR3 size: 16 residues.